The present T cell receptor beta chain was sequenced within a study of blood T cell repertoires in COVID-19. Study as a whole: Sources were T cells, B-cell-depleted T cells, or PBMCs; the material itself was cDNA or gDNA.

The germline V gene encodes CDR1 DFQATT and CDR2 SNEGSKA (reference sequence). The V end lost 3 bases, the J end lost 6 bases, and 8 bases lay between the germline ends. This CDR3 has 11 residues. Authors' analysis steps: Amplified reference gene primers provided the basis for estimating nucleated cell counts. Data came from immunoSEQ multiplex PCR; TCRdb stores just in-frame clones and leaves some out. That table is the source of V, J and clone size, and D and trimming were worked out from the DNA. The table lists tens of thousands of clones, approximately 85% of them singletons, with about 16% in the top ten.

Sequencing was done on a sample of peripheral blood. This clonotype originated in a human donor in a cohort sampled during active COVID-19. The V call is TRBV20-1, the J call TRBJ1-2; D gene uncertain. CDR3: CSASGGDGYTF. The DNA of the CDR3 is TGCAGTGCTAGTGGTGGAGATGGCTACACCTTC.